The clone carrying this TCR beta chain was observed a single time. This entry is derived from a study of blood T cell repertoires in COVID-19. For the study at large: T cells, B-cell-depleted T cells, or PBMCs provided the cDNA or gDNA that served as material.

There are 15 residues in the CDR3. Germline loops: CDR1 MNHEY, CDR2 SVGEGT. V lost 0 bases and J lost 2; bases outside the gene matches: 2. Per the original methods: Nucleated cell counts were estimated from reference gene primer amplification. TCRdb's copy holds only in-frame clones and misses some; the assay was immunoSEQ multiplex PCR. V and J calls and clone size follow that table, whereas D and trimming were derived from the DNA. There are hundreds of thousands of clones in the sample; approximately 82% occur only once, and around 2% lies in the top ten. Specimen: peripheral blood. The chain combines TRBV6-2 or TRBV6-3 with TRBJ2-7; 9 positions match TRBD1. This receptor was obtained from an elderly woman with acute or convalescent COVID-19. The CDR3 protein is CASSYSGQGPYEQYF. The CDR3 region has the DNA TGTGCCAGCAGTTACTCCGGACAGGGGCCCTACGAGCAGTACTTC.